This entry lists 17 T cell receptor beta chains sequenced from one sample in a study of T cells in Graves' hyperthyroidism and ophthalmopathy. From RNA transcripts, TCR beta CDR3 regions were amplified. In the first-round RT-PCR of the TCR CDR3, the HTBI primer set was used. Each CDR3 protein gets one entry after TCRdb re-called the multiplex PCR reads with MiXCR. Among 300,000 or so distinct CDR3 sequences listed, 15% to 20% were seen once. The sample comprised blood. Receptor source: a woman aged 45-59 years with Graves' hyperthyroidism.

This clonotype was found many times. J is TRBJ1-1 and V is TRBV11-2; D gene ambiguous. The CDR3 contains 15 residues. Deletions cut 0 bases from V and 1 base from J, with 9 bases between. The germline V gene has CDR1 SGHAT and CDR2 FQNNGV. DNA of the CDR3: TGTGCCAGCAGCTTAGAGTTCCTCTCGAACACTGAAGCTTTCTTT. Amino acid sequence: CASSLEFLSNTEAFF.

This clonotype was observed at least ten times. The chain recombines TRBV12-3 or TRBV12-4 with TRBJ2-1; D may be TRBD2 (5 bases). CDR3 length equals 12 residues. V was pared by 6 bases and J by 8 bases, with 11 bases between. Here the CDR3 DNA reads TGTGCCAGCAGATGGAGCGGCGATGAGCAGTTCTTC. Protein: CASRWSGDEQFF.

The CDR3 DNA sequence: TGCAGTGCTAGAGATTTCAAAGGGGAAGCGGGAGGCCACTTGAGCTCCTACAATGAGCAGTTCTTC. This gives the protein CSARDFKGEAGGHLSSYNEQFF. The rearrangement uses TRBV20-1 and TRBJ2-1, with 9 bases identical to TRBD2. This CDR3 region has 22 residues. With V trimmed by 0 bases and J by 0 bases, 21 bases remained unmatched. The V gene's germline CDR1 is DFQATT and CDR2 SNEGSKA (reference sequence).

This clonotype was detected a few times. The rearrangement joins TRBV6-1 to TRBJ1-6; 8 bases match TRBD1. With 4 bases clipped from V and 9 bases from J, the junction kept 8 bases outside the gene matches. CDR1 MNHNS and CDR2 SASEGT come from the germline V gene. This CDR3 contains 15 residues. Here the CDR3 reads CASSAGQGPGSPLHF. Here the CDR3 DNA reads TGTGCCAGCAGTGCCGGACAGGGCCCGGGTTCACCCCTCCACTTT.

The V gene is TRBV5-1, the J gene TRBJ1-2; D gene uncertain. V lost 1 base and J 5 bases, leaving 15 bases between the germline ends. CDR1 and CDR2 from the germline V gene are SGHRS and YFSETQ. The CDR3 is 15 amino acids. The CDR3 DNA sequence: TGCGCCAGCAGCTTGTCCCCACCGACGGTTTATGGCTACACCTTC. Protein sequence: CASSLSPPTVYGYTF.

As concerns this clonotype: One end of the junction is discordant with germline, which a read error may explain. The chain has TRBV7-7 and TRBJ2-5; TRBD2 agrees at 13 bases. CDR3 length equals 22 residues. Germline CDR1 SSHAT, CDR2 FNYEAQ (reference sequence). This CDR3 is CASSSVGSHSPLAGGPKETQYF. Here the CDR3 DNA reads TGTGCTAGCAGCTCCGTAGGCTCCCATTCCCCACTAGCGGGAGGGCCGAAGGAGACCCAGTACTTC.

This clonotype has more than one count but fewer than ten. The chain links TRBV6-2 or TRBV6-3 to TRBJ2-7; a possible D gene is TRBD1 (6 bases). Germline CDR1 reads MNHEY; CDR2 reads SVGEGT. Deletions cut 6 bases from V and 7 bases from J, with 16 bases between. This CDR3 is 13 amino acids long. The CDR3 coding sequence is TGTGCCAGCAGCCGGGACATCGGCAAAGAGCAGTACTTC. This gives the protein CASSRDIGKEQYF.

The table lists this clonotype with a few counts. J is TRBJ2-1 and V is TRBV28, with D perhaps matching TRBD1 or TRBD2 (5 bases each). Germline V gene lookup returns CDR1 MDHEN and CDR2 SYDVKM. This CDR3 comprises 14 residues. V gave up 6 bases and J gave up 0 bases, with 9 bases separating them. The CDR3 DNA is TGTGCCAGCAGGAGGGACGCCTCCTACAATGAGCAGTTCTTC. Translation gives CASRRDASYNEQFF.

This clonotype was found many times. The V call is TRBV5-1, the J call TRBJ2-1, with 7 bases matching TRBD1. CDR1 and CDR2 (germline): SGHRS, YFSETQ. V trimming: 5 bases; J trimming: 3 bases; junction bases outside the gene matches: 5. This CDR3 has 14 amino acids. The CDR3 DNA reads TGCGCCAGCAGTAAGGGGGCGGACTACAATGAGCAGTTCTTC. This translates into CASSKGADYNEQFF.

This clonotype was counted a few times. J is TRBJ2-3 and V is TRBV9; D gene ambiguous. This CDR3 is built from 12 residues. Trimming stripped 2 bases from V and 6 bases from J, with 7 bases between. The germline CDR1 and CDR2 sequences are SGDLS and YYNGEE. CDR3 region: CASSVPRDTQYF. CDR3 bases: TGTGCCAGCAGCGTCCCCCGGGATACGCAGTATTTT. Using reference TRBV9 and TRBJ2-3 for the parts outside the CDR3, the full variable domain is DSGVTQTPKHLITATGQRVTLRCSPRSGDLSVYWYQQSLDQGLQFLIQYYNGEERAKGNILERFSAQQFPDLHSELNLSSLELGDSALYFCASSVPRDTQYFGPGTRLTVL.

A note on this clonotype: A much larger clone sits a single nucleotide away, making a read error possible. The chain uses TRBV7-6 and TRBJ2-1, with D perhaps TRBD1 (6 bases). CDR1 is SGHVS, CDR2 FNYEAQ, per germline. The CDR3 contains 15 residues. Trimming stripped 1 base from V and 10 bases from J, with 17 bases between. DNA for the CDR3: TGTGCCAGCAGCTTAGTACAGGGATCCACCTACGAGCAGTTCTTC. The encoded protein is CASSLVQGSTYEQFF.

This clonotype has only a few counts. The chain links TRBV20-1 to TRBJ2-1; D is tentatively TRBD1 or TRBD2 (5 bases each). Germline V gene sequence: CDR1 DFQATT, CDR2 SNEGSKA (reference sequence). With 1 base removed from V and 2 bases from J, the gap between germline ends came to 12 bases. This CDR3 is built from 15 residues. CDR3: CSARAGLGTYNEQFF. The CDR3 DNA reads TGCAGTGCTAGAGCGGGGCTAGGCACCTACAATGAGCAGTTCTTC.

This sequence joins TRBV12-3 or TRBV12-4 and TRBJ1-2; D gene uncertain. The V and J ends lost 6 bases and 3 bases respectively, with 14 bases between them. This CDR3 is 14 amino acids long. The CDR3 sequence: CASSSLQSDYGYTF. In DNA, the CDR3 is TGTGCCAGCAGCTCTCTCCAGTCAGACTATGGCTACACCTTC.

The V call is TRBV18, the J call TRBJ2-2; a possible D gene is TRBD1 (6 bases). Germline CDR1 is KGHSH and CDR2 is LQKENI. Trimming removed 3 bases from V and 0 bases from J, with 11 bases in between. The CDR3 covers 16 residues. The CDR3 bases are TGTGCCAGCTCACCCCAAGGGGGTTCGAACACCGGGGAGCTGTTTTTT. Amino acids: CASSPQGGSNTGELFF.

This clonotype was observed a few times. V usage is TRBV3-1 and J usage is TRBJ2-3, with 8 bases fitting TRBD2. Germline CDR1 LGHDT, CDR2 YNNKEL (reference sequence). The length of the CDR3 is 15 residues. Germline trimming cut 5 bases from V and 3 bases from J; bases unmatched to any gene: 7. The chain's CDR3 is CASSSRGADTDTQYF. The CDR3 nucleotides read TGTGCCAGCAGCTCGCGGGGGGCCGATACAGATACGCAGTATTTT.

The rearrangement uses TRBV13 and TRBJ2-7; 8 bases match TRBD2. Germline V gives CDR1 PRHDT, CDR2 FYEKMQ (reference sequence). The ends lost 4 bases at V and 2 bases at J; junction bases unmatched: 7. This CDR3 has 15 amino acids. CDR3 region: CASSSRTSQTYEQYF. The CDR3 coding sequence is TGTGCCAGCAGCTCACGGACTAGCCAGACCTACGAGCAGTACTTC.

This clonotype was seen many times. The chain couples TRBV2 to TRBJ2-5, with 9 positions matching TRBD2. This CDR3 region has 15 residues. V trimming: 3 bases; J trimming: 3 bases; junction bases outside the gene matches: 5. The V gene's germline CDR1 is SNHLY and CDR2 FYNNEI. CDR3 sequence: CASSEVVAGEETQYF. The CDR3 DNA sequence: TGTGCCAGCAGTGAGGTGGTAGCGGGGGAAGAGACCCAGTACTTC.